This T cell receptor beta chain is drawn from a study of cytomegalovirus exposure and HLA in healthy donors. About the research overall: The study's early data release held some 85 million unique TCRs from HLA-typed donors.

General study points: An analysis was carried out later, and it reportedly showed fewer N-insertions in an Asian-associated ancestry cluster than the approximately 680-donor mean.

The CDR3 runs 19 residues. Looked up from germline, CDR1 is LGHNA and CDR2 is YSLEER. Deletions cut 0 bases from V and 0 bases from J, with 17 bases between. In the PCR, 60 Vbeta and 13 Jbeta primers were used. Method: immunoSEQ multiplex PCR; TCRdb's copy keeps in-frame clones and lacks some. The repertoire consists of more than 85,000 clones, with around 86% occurring once and the leading ten covering under 2.5%. This clone was counted between two and nine times. Its specificity is not known. This TCR came from a woman aged 25 to 45 in good health and CMV-seronegative. The gene calls are TRBV4-3 and TRBJ2-2; D is possibly TRBD1 (6 bases). Sequencing was carried out using PBMCs. The CDR3, as DNA: TGCGCCAGCAGCCAAGATAGTCCAACAGGGTCTTCGAACACCGGGGAGCTGTTTTTT. This translates into CASSQDSPTGSSNTGELFF.